Described below is a single T cell receptor beta chain sequence and its context. Its antigen is still unknown. This record comes from a study of response to subunit inactivated influenza vaccine. Study findings and constraints: Only a handful of new T cells, the authors suggested, are recruited with each seasonal influenza vaccination.

TCRdb itself ran the RT-PCR reads through MiXCR, one entry per CDR3 protein. Of approximately 520,000 distinct CDR3 sequences in the sample, more than 15% were seen once. The V and J ends lost 3 bases and 1 base, in that order; junction bases with no gene match: 2. This CDR3 has 15 residues. Germline V gene lookup returns CDR1 LGHNA and CDR2 YNFKEQ. The rearrangement links TRBV4-2 to TRBJ1-4; TRBD1 matches 7 bases. This sequence originates from a man aged 50-75 years who received an inactivated influenza vaccine. The sequences come from CD4+ T cells sorted from PBMCs, collected about 24 months after vaccination. The CDR3, as DNA: TGTGCCAGCAGCCAGAGACAGGGAACTAATGAAAAACTGTTTTTT. This gives the protein CASSQRQGTNEKLFF.